This TCR beta chain was recorded in a study of T cells of healthy individuals. Germline CDR1 KGHSH, CDR2 LQKENI. The length of the CDR3 is 13 residues. V was pared by 5 bases and J by 4 bases, with 11 bases between. TCRdb re-called the 5' RACE reads with MiXCR, one entry per CDR3 protein. The sample carries some 100,000 distinct CDR3 sequences, 17% recorded once. This clonotype was picked up many times. The V gene is TRBV18, the J gene TRBJ1-2, with D possibly being TRBD1 (5 bases). This TCR was recovered from a human donor in good health. CDR3 sequence (DNA): TGTGCCAGCTCATCAGGGACCGTCTATGGCTACACCTTC. Translated: CASSSGTVYGYTF.